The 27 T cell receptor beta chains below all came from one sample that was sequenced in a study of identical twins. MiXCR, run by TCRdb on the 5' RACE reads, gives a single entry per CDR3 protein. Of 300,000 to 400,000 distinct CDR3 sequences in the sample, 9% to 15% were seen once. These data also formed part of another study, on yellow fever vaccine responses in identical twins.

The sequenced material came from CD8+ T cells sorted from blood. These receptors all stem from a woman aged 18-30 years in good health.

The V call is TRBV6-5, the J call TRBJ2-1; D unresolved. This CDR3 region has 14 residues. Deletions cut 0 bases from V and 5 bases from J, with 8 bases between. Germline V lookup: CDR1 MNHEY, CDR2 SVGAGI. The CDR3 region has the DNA TGTGCCAGCAGTTACTCGATAACAGACAATGAGCAGTTCTTC. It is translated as CASSYSITDNEQFF.

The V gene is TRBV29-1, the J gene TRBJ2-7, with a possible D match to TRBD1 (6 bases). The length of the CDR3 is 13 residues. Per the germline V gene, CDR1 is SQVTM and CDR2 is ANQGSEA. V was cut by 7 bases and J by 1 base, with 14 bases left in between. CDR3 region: CSAMTGNSYEQYF. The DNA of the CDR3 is TGCAGCGCTATGACAGGAAATTCCTACGAGCAGTACTTC.

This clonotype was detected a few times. The CDR3 sequence: CASSFRDDTDTQYF. The CDR3 DNA reads TGCGCCAGCAGCTTCCGGGACGACACAGATACGCAGTATTTT. V usage is TRBV5-1 and J usage is TRBJ2-3; D is perhaps TRBD1 or TRBD2 (5 bases each). The germline V and J ends were trimmed by 2 bases and 2 bases, with 9 bases remaining between them. From germline, CDR1 is SGHRS and CDR2 YFSETQ. CDR3 size: 14 residues.

CDR3 bases: TGTGCCAGCAGTGGAACGTCCGGGGGGGCCGTCAATGAGCAGTTCTTC. This gives the protein CASSGTSGGAVNEQFF. The chain recombines TRBV27 with TRBJ2-1, with TRBD2 identical over 8 bases. The CDR3 consists of 16 residues. CDR1 and CDR2 from the germline V gene are MNHEY and SMNVEV (reference sequence). The ends lost 5 bases at V and 6 bases at J; junction bases unmatched: 12.

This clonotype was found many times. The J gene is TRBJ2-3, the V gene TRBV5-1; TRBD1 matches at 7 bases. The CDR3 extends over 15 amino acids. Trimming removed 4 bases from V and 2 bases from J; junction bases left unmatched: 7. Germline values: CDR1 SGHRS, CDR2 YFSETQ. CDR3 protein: CASSNWDSSTDTQYF. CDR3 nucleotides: TGCGCCAGCAGCAACTGGGACAGCTCCACAGATACGCAGTATTTT. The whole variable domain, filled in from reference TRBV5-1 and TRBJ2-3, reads KAGVTQTPRYLIKTRGQQVTLSCSPISGHRSVSWYQQTPGQGLQFLFEYFSETQRNKGNFPGRFSGRQFSNSRSEMNVSTLELGDSALYLCASSNWDSSTDTQYFGPGTRLTVL.

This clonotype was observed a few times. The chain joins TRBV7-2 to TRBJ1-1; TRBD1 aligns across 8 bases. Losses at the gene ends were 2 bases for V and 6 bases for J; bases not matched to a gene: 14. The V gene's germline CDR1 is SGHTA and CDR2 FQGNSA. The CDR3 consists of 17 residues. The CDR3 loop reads CASSLIGYGQGFAEAFF. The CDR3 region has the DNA TGTGCCAGCAGCTTAATCGGTTACGGACAGGGATTTGCTGAAGCTTTCTTT.

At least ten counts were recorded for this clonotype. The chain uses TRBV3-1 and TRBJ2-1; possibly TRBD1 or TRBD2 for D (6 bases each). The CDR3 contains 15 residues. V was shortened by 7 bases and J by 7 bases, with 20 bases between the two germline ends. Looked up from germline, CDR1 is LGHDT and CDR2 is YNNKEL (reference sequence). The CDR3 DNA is TGTGCCAGCACTTCCGGGGGCCTCCCGAGGAATGAGCAGTTCTTC. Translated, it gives CASTSGGLPRNEQFF.

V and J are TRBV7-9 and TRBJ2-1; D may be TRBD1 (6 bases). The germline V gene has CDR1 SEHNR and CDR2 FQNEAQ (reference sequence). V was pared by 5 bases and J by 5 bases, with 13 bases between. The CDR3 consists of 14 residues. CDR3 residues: CASSTPDSNNEQFF. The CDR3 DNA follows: TGTGCCAGCAGCACCCCGGACAGCAACAATGAGCAGTTCTTC.

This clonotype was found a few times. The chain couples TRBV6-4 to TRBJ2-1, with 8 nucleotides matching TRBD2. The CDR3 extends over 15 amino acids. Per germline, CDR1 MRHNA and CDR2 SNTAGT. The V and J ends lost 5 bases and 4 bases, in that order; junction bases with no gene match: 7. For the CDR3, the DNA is TGTGCCAGCAGTACAACTAGCGGAGATTACAATGAGCAGTTCTTC. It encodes CASSTTSGDYNEQFF.

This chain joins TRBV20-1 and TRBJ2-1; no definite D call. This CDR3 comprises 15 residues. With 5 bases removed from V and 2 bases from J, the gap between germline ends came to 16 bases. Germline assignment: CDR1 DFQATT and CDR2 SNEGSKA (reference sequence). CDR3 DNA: TGCAGTGCTCCGTACTCCACTGGTACCTACAATGAGCAGTTCTTC. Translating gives CSAPYSTGTYNEQFF.

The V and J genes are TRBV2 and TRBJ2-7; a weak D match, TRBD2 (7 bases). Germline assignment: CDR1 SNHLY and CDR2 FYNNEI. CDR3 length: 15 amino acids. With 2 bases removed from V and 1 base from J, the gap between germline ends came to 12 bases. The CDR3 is CASSERGGSSYEQYF. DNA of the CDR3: TGTGCCAGCAGTGAAAGGGGGGGTTCATCCTACGAGCAGTACTTC.

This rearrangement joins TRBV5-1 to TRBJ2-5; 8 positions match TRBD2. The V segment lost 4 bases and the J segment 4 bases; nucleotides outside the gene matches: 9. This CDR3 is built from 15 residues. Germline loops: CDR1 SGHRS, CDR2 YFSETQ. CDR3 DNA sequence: TGCGCCAGCAGCAGCAGCGGGGGAGGTGCAGAGACCCAGTACTTC. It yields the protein CASSSSGGGAETQYF.

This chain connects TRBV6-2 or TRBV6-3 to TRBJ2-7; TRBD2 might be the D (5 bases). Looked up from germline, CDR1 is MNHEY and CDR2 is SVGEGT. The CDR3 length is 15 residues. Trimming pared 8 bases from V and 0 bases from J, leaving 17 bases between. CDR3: CASASLRAPSYEQYV. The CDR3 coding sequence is TGTGCCAGCGCCTCGCTGCGGGCCCCCTCCTACGAGCAGTACGTC.

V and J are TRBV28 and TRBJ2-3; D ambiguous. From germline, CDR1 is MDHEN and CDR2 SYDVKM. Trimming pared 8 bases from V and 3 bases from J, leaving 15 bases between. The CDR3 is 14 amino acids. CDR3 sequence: CASQGQRPTDTQYF. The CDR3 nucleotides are TGTGCCAGCCAAGGCCAGCGTCCGACAGATACGCAGTATTTT.

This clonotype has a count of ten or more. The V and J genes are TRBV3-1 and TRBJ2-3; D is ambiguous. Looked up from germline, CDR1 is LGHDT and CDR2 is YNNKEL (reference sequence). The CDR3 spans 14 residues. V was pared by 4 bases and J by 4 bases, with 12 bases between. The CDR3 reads CASSPRPQPDTQYF. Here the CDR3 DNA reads TGTGCCAGCAGCCCACGCCCCCAGCCAGATACGCAGTATTTT.

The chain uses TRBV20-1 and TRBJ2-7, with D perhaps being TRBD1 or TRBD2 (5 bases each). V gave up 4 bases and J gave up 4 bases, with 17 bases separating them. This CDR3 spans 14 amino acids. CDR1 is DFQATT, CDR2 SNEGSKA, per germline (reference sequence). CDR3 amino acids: CSATGLDSPYEQYV. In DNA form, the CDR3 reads TGCAGTGCTACAGGACTCGACAGTCCTTACGAGCAGTACGTC.

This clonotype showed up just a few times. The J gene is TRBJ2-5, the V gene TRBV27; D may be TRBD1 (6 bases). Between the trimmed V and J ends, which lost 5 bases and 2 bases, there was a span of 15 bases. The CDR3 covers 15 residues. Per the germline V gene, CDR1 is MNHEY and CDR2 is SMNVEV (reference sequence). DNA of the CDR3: TGTGCCAGCAGTACCCATGGACAGCAACAAGAGACCCAGTACTTC. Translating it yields CASSTHGQQQETQYF.

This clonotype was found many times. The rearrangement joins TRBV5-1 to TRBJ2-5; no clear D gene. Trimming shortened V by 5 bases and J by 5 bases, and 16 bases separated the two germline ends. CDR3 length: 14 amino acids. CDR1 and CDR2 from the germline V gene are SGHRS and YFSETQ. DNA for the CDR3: TGCGCCAGCAGAGTCCGGGCACCCTCTGAGACCCAGTACTTC. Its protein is CASRVRAPSETQYF.

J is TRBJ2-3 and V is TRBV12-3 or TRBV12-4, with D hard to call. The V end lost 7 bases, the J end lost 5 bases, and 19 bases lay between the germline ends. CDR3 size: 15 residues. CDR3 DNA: TGTGCCAGCATCAAATCGGGTCAGAGTGGAGATACGCAGTATTTT. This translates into CASIKSGQSGDTQYF.

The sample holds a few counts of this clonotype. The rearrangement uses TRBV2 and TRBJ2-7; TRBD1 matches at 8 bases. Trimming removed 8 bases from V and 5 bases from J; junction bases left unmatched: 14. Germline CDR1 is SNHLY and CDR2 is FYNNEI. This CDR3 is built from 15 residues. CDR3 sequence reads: CASCGLAGGKNEQYF. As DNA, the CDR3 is TGTGCCAGCTGCGGTTTAGCAGGGGGCAAGAACGAGCAGTACTTC.

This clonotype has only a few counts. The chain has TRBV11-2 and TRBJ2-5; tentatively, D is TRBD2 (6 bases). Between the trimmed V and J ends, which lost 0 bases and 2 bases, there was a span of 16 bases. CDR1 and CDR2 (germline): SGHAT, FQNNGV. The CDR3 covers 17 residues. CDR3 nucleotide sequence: TGTGCCAGCAGCTTAGAATTCGGACTATCTCAACAAGAGACCCAGTACTTC. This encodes CASSLEFGLSQQETQYF.

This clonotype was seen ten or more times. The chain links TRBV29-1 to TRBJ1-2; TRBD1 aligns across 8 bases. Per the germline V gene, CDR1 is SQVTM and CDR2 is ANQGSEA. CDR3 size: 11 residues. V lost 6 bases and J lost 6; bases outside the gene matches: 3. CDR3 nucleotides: TGCAGCGTCCAGGACAGGGATGGCTACACCTTC. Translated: CSVQDRDGYTF.

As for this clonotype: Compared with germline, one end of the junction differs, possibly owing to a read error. The CDR3 is CASSSGTGAVF. The CDR3, as DNA: TGTGCCAGCAGCTCCGGGACAGGGGCAGTCTTT. The chain employs TRBV7-6 and TRBJ1-1; 10 bases are shared with TRBD1. Germline values: CDR1 SGHVS, CDR2 FNYEAQ. The CDR3 consists of 11 residues.

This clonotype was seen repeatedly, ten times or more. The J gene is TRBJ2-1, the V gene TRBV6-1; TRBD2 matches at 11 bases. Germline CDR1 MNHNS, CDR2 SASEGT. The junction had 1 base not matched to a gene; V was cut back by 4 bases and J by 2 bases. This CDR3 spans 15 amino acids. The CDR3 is CASSVAGGTYNEQFF. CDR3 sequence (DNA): TGTGCCAGCAGTGTAGCGGGGGGGACCTACAATGAGCAGTTCTTC.

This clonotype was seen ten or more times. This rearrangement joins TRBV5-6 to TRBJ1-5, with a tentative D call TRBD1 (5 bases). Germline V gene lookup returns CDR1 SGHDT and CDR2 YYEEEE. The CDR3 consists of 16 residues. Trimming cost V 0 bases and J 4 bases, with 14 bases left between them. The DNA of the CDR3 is TGTGCCAGCAGCTTGGCCGGGACGAGGGGAAATCAGCCCCAGCATTTT. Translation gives CASSLAGTRGNQPQHF.

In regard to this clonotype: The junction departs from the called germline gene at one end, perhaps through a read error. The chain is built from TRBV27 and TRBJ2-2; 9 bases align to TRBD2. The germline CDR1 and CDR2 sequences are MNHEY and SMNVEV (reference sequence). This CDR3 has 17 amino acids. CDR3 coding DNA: TGTGCCAGCAGTTTAATCCGGGCGGGAGGGGACACCAGGGAGCTGTTTTTT. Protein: CASSLIRAGGDTRELFF.

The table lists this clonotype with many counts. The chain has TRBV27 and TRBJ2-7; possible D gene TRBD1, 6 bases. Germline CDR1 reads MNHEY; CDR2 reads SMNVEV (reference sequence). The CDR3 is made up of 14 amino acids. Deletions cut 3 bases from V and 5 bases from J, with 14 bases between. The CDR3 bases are TGTGCCAGCAGTTTCGGATTATCAGGGGACGAGCAGTACTTC. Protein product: CASSFGLSGDEQYF.